This record covers a single T cell receptor beta chain. This record belongs to a study of blood T cell repertoires in COVID-19. V lost 5 bases and J lost 8, with 4 bases in between. This CDR3 is built from 11 residues. Germline loops: CDR1 SGHAT, CDR2 FQNNGV. Using immunoSEQ multiplex PCR, the repertoire was profiled, and TCRdb retains in-frame clones only, with some absent. The sample lists about 380,000 clones; 87% were seen once. What was sequenced was PBMCs or T cells enriched from blood (not recorded which). This clonotype was obtained from a man aged 25-45 years who had recovered from COVID-19. The rearrangement joins TRBV11-2 to TRBJ1-6; D is ambiguous. As DNA, the CDR3 is TGTGCCAGCAGCCTTGATTCACCCCTCCACTTT. Its protein is CASSLDSPLHF.